This T cell receptor (beta chain) was captured in a study of cytomegalovirus exposure and HLA in healthy donors. Study-wide findings and caveats: Earlier analysis yielded a pattern in which most TCR beta V segments were productive about 90% or about 30% of the time. In presence/absence analyses, roughly uniform sequencing depth across donors was assumed.

CDR1 and CDR2 from the germline V gene are MGHDK and SYGVNS. The CDR3 extends over 18 amino acids. Trimming removed 3 bases at V and 0 bases at J, with 18 bases between. Points on this clone: The antigen remains unidentified.

The PCR had 60 Vbeta and 13 Jbeta primers. Method: immunoSEQ multiplex PCR; TCRdb's copy keeps in-frame clones and lacks some. Among about 180,000 clones, around three quarters were seen once, and the ten largest hold 5.7%. Sequenced input: PBMCs. The sequence came from a man aged 35-49 years in good health and CMV-seronegative. The chain combines TRBV25-1 with TRBJ2-4, with D possibly matching TRBD1 (5 bases). The CDR3 DNA follows: TGTGCCAGCAGTGATCCCCAGGGCAGGAATCAAGCCAAAAACATTCAGTACTTC. This encodes CASSDPQGRNQAKNIQYF. The complete variable domain, with remaining parts taken from reference TRBV25-1 and TRBJ2-4, reads EADIYQTPRYLVIGTGKKITLECSQTMGHDKMYWYQQDPGMELHLIHYSYGVNSTEKGDLSSESTVSRIRTEHFPLTLESARPSHTSQYLCASSDPQGRNQAKNIQYFGAGTRLSVL.